The 9 T cell receptor beta chains presented below share a single source sample, sequenced in a study of cytomegalovirus exposure and HLA in healthy donors. The PCR used 60 Vbeta and 13 Jbeta primers. Clones were sequenced by immunoSEQ multiplex PCR, and TCRdb holds only the in-frame ones, with some missing. This sample's table reports 60,000 to 70,000 clones. Specimen: PBMCs. These receptors were collected from a boy aged 10-17 years in good health and CMV-seronegative.

The gene calls are TRBV6-1 and TRBJ1-5, with TRBD1 identical over 7 bases. This CDR3 has 13 residues. V shed 11 bases, J shed 3 bases, and the junction held 7 bases outside the gene matches. The V gene's germline CDR1 is MNHNS and CDR2 SASEGT. The CDR3 DNA reads TGTGCCGGATCTGGACAGGACAATCAGCCCCAGCATTTT. It encodes CAGSGQDNQPQHF.

The chain combines TRBV5-1 with TRBJ1-4, with 7 bases that match TRBD1. Per the germline V gene, CDR1 is SGHRS and CDR2 is YFSETQ. CDR3 length: 14 residues. J was trimmed by 5 bases and V by 4 bases; bases with no gene match: 5. The CDR3 nucleotides read TGCGCCAGCAGCACGGGACAGAGAAATGAAAAACTGTTTTTT. This translates into CASSTGQRNEKLFF.

The chain couples TRBV6-7 to TRBJ2-7; 10 nucleotides agree with TRBD2. TRBV6-7 carries the ORF label, with uncertain function. With 0 bases clipped from V and 3 bases from J, the junction kept 8 bases outside the gene matches. This CDR3 is built from 17 residues. CDR3 nucleotide sequence: TGTGCCAGCAGTTACTCCTCAGCGGGAGGGCTCCGCTACGAGCAGTACTTC. Translating gives CASSYSSAGGLRYEQYF.

The chain joins TRBV7-9 to TRBJ2-1; 10 bases line up with TRBD2. Germline CDR1 SEHNR, CDR2 FQNEAQ (reference sequence). Trimming took 6 bases from V and 8 from J; bases not matched to a gene: 13. CDR3 size: 16 residues. For the CDR3, the DNA is TGTGCCAGCAGTTACTCAGCGGGAGGGCTCCCGGATGAGCAGTTCTTC. As protein: CASSYSAGGLPDEQFF.

The chain employs TRBV27 and TRBJ2-5, with 7 bases matching TRBD1. J gave up 0 bases and V 2 bases, and 6 bases lay outside the gene matches. The CDR3 totals 16 residues. Looked up from germline, CDR1 is MNHEY and CDR2 is SMNVEV (reference sequence). In DNA form, the CDR3 reads TGTGCCAGCAGTTTAAGGGGGCCGGGGCACCAAGAGACCCAGTACTTC. It specifies CASSLRGPGHQETQYF.

This CDR3 reads CASSLWLAGGYQETQYF. In DNA form, the CDR3 reads TGTGCCAGCAGCTTATGGCTCGCGGGAGGGTACCAAGAGACCCAGTACTTC. This rearrangement joins TRBV7-2 to TRBJ2-5, with 9 bases lining up with TRBD2. The ends lost 2 bases at V and 0 bases at J; junction bases unmatched: 7. The CDR3 consists of 17 residues. CDR1 and CDR2 (germline): SGHTA, FQGNSA.

CDR3: CASSFFSWTGLNTEAFF. The CDR3 bases are TGTGCCAGCAGCTTTTTTTCATGGACAGGGCTGAACACTGAAGCTTTCTTT. This chain uses TRBV7-2 with TRBJ1-1, with 8 bases identical to TRBD1. Germline-derived CDR1 and CDR2 are SGHTA and FQGNSA. V lost 3 bases, J lost 0 bases, and 9 bases stayed unmatched. The CDR3 spans 17 residues.

The chain recombines TRBV7-9 with TRBJ2-5, with D possibly being TRBD2 (6 bases). V dropped 2 bases and J dropped 4 bases, with 8 bases sitting between them. The CDR3 length is 13 residues. Germline CDR1 and CDR2: SEHNR and FQNEAQ (reference sequence). The CDR3 DNA sequence: TGTGCCAGCAGCTTAACTAGCCCAGAGACCCAGTACTTC. It translates to CASSLTSPETQYF.

The V gene is TRBV2, the J gene TRBJ1-5, with D possibly being TRBD1 (6 bases). The CDR3 runs 17 residues. CDR1 is SNHLY, CDR2 FYNNEI, per germline. Trimming pared 0 bases from V and 7 bases from J, leaving 19 bases between. The CDR3 spells CASSEALLRAGAQPQHF. The CDR3 region has the DNA TGTGCCAGCAGTGAAGCGCTTCTTAGGGCAGGGGCCCAGCCCCAGCATTTT. The complete variable domain, with remaining parts taken from reference TRBV2 and TRBJ1-5, reads EPEVTQTPSHQVTQMGQEVILRCVPISNHLYFYWYRQILGQKVEFLVSFYNNEISEKSEIFDDQFSVERPDGSNFTLKIRSTKLEDSAMYFCASSEALLRAGAQPQHFGDGTRLSIL.